These 11 T cell receptor beta chains share one sample of origin, sequenced in a study of beta chain features in type 1 diabetes. Study outcomes and limitations: Type 1 diabetes patients had TCRB CDR3s that were shorter (moderately but significantly so) in all four CD4+ subsets.

What was sequenced were expressed TCRB transcripts, since all of the isolated RNA had been reverse transcribed. Assay used: immunoSEQ multiplex PCR; TCRdb lists only in-frame clones, some missing. The table lists over 150,000 clones, over 9% of them singletons. These TCRs are of unknown antigen specificity. Material for sequencing was central memory CD4+ T cells from blood. The receptors derive from a man aged 30-40 years with type 1 diabetes.

The chain employs TRBV6-5 and TRBJ2-7, with 8 bases that match TRBD2. This CDR3 has 15 residues. Germline trimming cut 2 bases from V and 0 bases from J; bases unmatched to any gene: 3. Germline V lookup: CDR1 MNHEY, CDR2 SVGAGI. The CDR3 spells CASSYRAGASYEQYF. The CDR3 DNA reads as TGTGCCAGCAGTTACAGAGCGGGAGCCTCCTACGAGCAGTACTTC.

V is TRBV11-3 and J is TRBJ2-3; 8 bases are a match to TRBD1. The ends lost 4 bases at V and 11 bases at J; junction bases unmatched: 5. Germline V gene data show CDR1 as SGHNT and CDR2 as YENEEA. This CDR3 is 12 amino acids long. The CDR3 sequence: CASSSDRGQQYF. The CDR3 bases are TGTGCCAGCAGCTCAGACAGGGGACAGCAGTATTTT.

The table lists this clone with a few counts. The J gene is TRBJ2-6, the V gene TRBV2; tentatively, D is TRBD2 (6 bases). Germline CDR1 reads SNHLY; CDR2 reads FYNNEI. Trimming took off 8 bases at V and 3 bases at J, with 8 bases between the two ends. The CDR3 loop spans 13 amino acids. In DNA form, the CDR3 reads TGTGCCAGCCGGAGGGTTGGGGCCAACGTCCTGACTTTC. Translating gives CASRRVGANVLTF.

This clone has only a few counts. The chain has TRBV7-9 and TRBJ2-3, with a possible D match to TRBD1 (6 bases). This CDR3 spans 15 amino acids. Germline CDR1 SEHNR, CDR2 FQNEAQ (reference sequence). V was pared by 3 bases and J by 4 bases, with 14 bases between. The DNA of the CDR3 is TGTGCCAGCAGCTTTGTGACAGGAACGGCAGATACGCAGTATTTT. Encoded protein: CASSFVTGTADTQYF.

This clone was found a few times. The chain carries TRBV28 and TRBJ2-4, with TRBD1 matching 11 bases. After removal of 8 bases from V and 5 bases from J, the junction contained 5 bases not matched to a gene. This CDR3 has 14 residues. Germline CDR1 is MDHEN and CDR2 is SYDVKM. The CDR3 region has the DNA TGTGCCAGCGGGCGGACAGGGGGCCAAAACATTCAGTACTTC. Translating gives CASGRTGGQNIQYF.

In this sample, this clone turned up a few times. This rearrangement joins TRBV9 to TRBJ2-4; 8 bases agree with TRBD2. Looked up from germline, CDR1 is SGDLS and CDR2 is YYNGEE. The CDR3 length is 14 residues. The J segment lost 6 bases and the V segment lost 0 bases, leaving 2 bases of the junction unmatched. The CDR3 DNA follows: TGTGCCAGCAGCGTAGAAACTAGCGGAAACATTCAGTACTTC. Amino acid sequence: CASSVETSGNIQYF.

This clone was found a few times. The DNA for the CDR3 is TGTGCCAGCAGCAAGGGGGGACTAGCGGGAGAAGAGACCCAGTACTTC. This sequence encodes CASSKGGLAGEETQYF. The gene calls are TRBV21-1 and TRBJ2-5; the listed D gene, TRBD2, was not tested against the DNA. TRBV21-1 is listed as a pseudogene. The CDR3 has 16 residues.

The chain joins TRBV6-6 to TRBJ2-7; possible D gene TRBD2, 5 bases. The CDR3 extends over 13 amino acids. CDR1 MNHNY and CDR2 SVGAGI come from the germline V gene (reference sequence). V was clipped by 6 bases and J by 6 bases, with 15 bases between them. Here the CDR3 DNA reads TGTGCCAGCAGCCCACTAGGTCCCGGCGAGCAGTACTTC. Translation: CASSPLGPGEQYF.

This clone was seen a few times. The rearrangement uses TRBV4-2 and TRBJ2-3, with 7 bases matching TRBD1. With V trimmed by 1 base and J by 4 bases, 2 bases remained unmatched. Germline values: CDR1 LGHNA, CDR2 YNFKEQ. The CDR3 contains 14 residues. The CDR3 region is CASSQVTGSDTQYF. The CDR3 DNA reads TGTGCCAGCAGCCAAGTGACAGGGTCAGATACGCAGTATTTT.

In its sample, this clone was seen a few times. The chain is built from TRBV6-5 and TRBJ2-2, with TRBD2 matching over 7 bases. The V gene's germline CDR1 is MNHEY and CDR2 SVGAGI. Trimming cost V 6 bases and J 6 bases; bases outside gene matches: 4. The CDR3 consists of 13 residues. The CDR3 spells CASSWGGAGELFF. CDR3 nucleotide sequence: TGTGCCAGCAGCTGGGGAGGGGCCGGGGAGCTGTTTTTT.

This chain connects TRBV19 to TRBJ2-7; TRBD2 aligns across 8 bases. With V trimmed by 9 bases and J by 6 bases, 13 bases remained unmatched. Germline V gene data show CDR1 as LNHDA and CDR2 as SQIVND (reference sequence). This CDR3 spans 14 amino acids. The CDR3 loop reads CASSRERESVEQYF. For the CDR3, the DNA is TGTGCCAGCTCTCGGGAGCGGGAGTCGGTCGAGCAGTACTTC.